This is a list of T cell receptor beta chains from one sample in a study of cytomegalovirus exposure and HLA in healthy donors. The table came from immunoSEQ multiplex PCR; TCRdb's copy has only in-frame clones and leaves some out. This sample has about 190,000 clones, with more than 75% found just once. The sequencing input was PBMCs. The receptors originated from a woman aged 30 to 39 in good health and CMV-seropositive. The conserved cysteine and the conserved F or W are not part of the CDR3 here.

V gene,CDR3 protein
TRBV27,ASTGTDLTDTQY
TRBV19,ASTPPGHYGYT
TRBV5-1,ASSPGQGLGGYT
TRBV6-5,ASSWGTSGKGEQY
TRBV7-6,ASSIIAGMTGELF
TRBV5-4,ASSLAETGLNTGELF
TRBV7-9,ASSQDSGSYEQY
TRBV19,ASSRTGANEKLF
TRBV14,ASSRPFETQY
TRBV29-1,SVVKARGREGYGYT
TRBV5-5,ASSTTGFLVNTEAF
TRBV5-4,ASSYTGLAGEETQY
TRBV10-3,AISPGQGAEEGYT
TRBV9,ASSGQGVVYNEQF
TRBV11-2,ASSLMGGGRETQY
TRBV14,ASKTRSTTGSGEKLF
TRBV6-1,ASITGSPGNEQF
TRBV7-3,ASSLRPGVGNTIY
TRBV6-5,ASSYSTGTIYEQY
TRBV6-6,ASSYEDSSYEQY
TRBV6-5,ASSYSPREGTEAF
TRBV2,ASSERSGALPTQY
TRBV6-6,ASSYLQGGYT
TRBV7-2,ASSLEQGADNQPQH
TRBV5-5,ASTIASGYYGYT
TRBV28,ASSVIQGFGNQPQH
TRBV27,ASTATEPGLVYNEQF
TRBV28,ASGRTGWTEAF
TRBV7-8,ASSSQVSGRSWYEQY
TRBV30,AWSGGDVSGNTIY